This TCR beta chain was sequenced during a study of cytomegalovirus exposure and HLA in healthy donors. Study-wide findings and caveats: The authors listed roughly 150 TCR beta chains as cytomegalovirus-associated. Most CMV-associated TCR beta chains were later found to appear HLA-restricted. There were some public TCRs occurring in many donors, but most TCR sequences were rare. Later, an analysis found that common viral pathogens appeared to be linked with several of the most significant clusters.

PCR employed 60 Vbeta and 13 Jbeta primers. Clones were read by immunoSEQ multiplex PCR, and TCRdb kept only the in-frame ones, dropping some. The table includes some 150,000 clones, 55% to 80% detected once. V gave up 6 bases and J gave up 6 bases; unmatched junction bases: 11. The CDR3 loop spans 15 amino acids. Germline V gene data show CDR1 as SGDLS and CDR2 as YYNGEE. To note about this clone: No antigen is known for it.

The chain employs TRBV9 and TRBJ1-5, with TRBD1 identical over 8 bases. Sequencing was performed on PBMCs. This receptor was taken from a human donor in good health. The CDR3 loop is CASTRTGQEGQPQHF. CDR3 bases: TGTGCCAGCACAAGAACGGGACAGGAGGGTCAGCCCCAGCATTTT.